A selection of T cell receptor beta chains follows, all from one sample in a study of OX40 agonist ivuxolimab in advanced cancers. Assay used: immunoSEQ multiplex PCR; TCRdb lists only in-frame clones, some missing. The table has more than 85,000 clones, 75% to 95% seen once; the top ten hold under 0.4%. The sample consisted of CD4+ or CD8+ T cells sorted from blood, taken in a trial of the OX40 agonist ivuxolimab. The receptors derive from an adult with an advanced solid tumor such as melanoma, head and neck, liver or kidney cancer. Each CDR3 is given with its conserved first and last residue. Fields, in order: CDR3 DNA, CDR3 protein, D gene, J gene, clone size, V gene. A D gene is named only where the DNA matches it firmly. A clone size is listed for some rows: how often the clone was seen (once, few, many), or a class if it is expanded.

DNA: TGTGCCAGCGGTAAGGGGGGACCTACTGAAGCTTTCTTT
CDR3: CASGKGGPTEAFF
D: -
J: TRBJ1-1
size: -
V: TRBV6-5

DNA: TGTGCCAGCAGTTTTTATTGGGTACTAGCGGGAGGACCTGAGCCCACAGATACGCAGTATTTT
CDR3: CASSFYWVLAGGPEPTDTQYF
D: TRBD2
J: TRBJ2-3
size: -
V: TRBV28

DNA: TGCGCCAGCAGCCAAGGTCCCAGGGTAACCAATCAGCCCCAGCATTTT
CDR3: CASSQGPRVTNQPQHF
D: -
J: TRBJ1-5
size: -
V: TRBV4-1

DNA: TGTGCCAGCAGCGTAGTAGGGGCCGGGGAGCTGTTTTTT
CDR3: CASSVVGAGELFF
D: -
J: TRBJ2-2
size: -
V: TRBV9

DNA: TGTGCCAGCAGTTCAGGGGGCACTGAAGCTTTCTTT
CDR3: CASSSGGTEAFF
D: TRBD1
J: TRBJ1-1
size: once
V: TRBV6-5

DNA: TGTGCCAGCAGCTTATCTTCGAGGAGCGGGGCCAACGTCCTGACTTTC
CDR3: CASSLSSRSGANVLTF
D: -
J: TRBJ2-6
size: -
V: TRBV7-8

DNA: TGTGCCAGCAGCTTCGCGGGACTTCAGCATGGCTACACCTTC
CDR3: CASSFAGLQHGYTF
D: -
J: TRBJ1-2
size: -
V: TRBV7-2

DNA: TGTGCCAGCAGCTTAACGGAGTCAGGGGACACGCAGTATTTT
CDR3: CASSLTESGDTQYF
D: -
J: TRBJ2-3
size: once
V: TRBV7-3

DNA: TGCGCCAGCAGCTTGGAGGGGCCGGGAAATCAGCCCCAGCATTTT
CDR3: CASSLEGPGNQPQHF
D: -
J: TRBJ1-5
size: -
V: TRBV5-1

DNA: TGCGCCAGCAGCCAAGAGAGTGGCACCGGGGAGCTGTTTTTT
CDR3: CASSQESGTGELFF
D: -
J: TRBJ2-2
size: -
V: TRBV4-3

DNA: TGTGCCAGCAGCTTCCGAAGCGGGGGAGGAACTTACAATGAGCAGTTCTTC
CDR3: CASSFRSGGGTYNEQFF
D: TRBD2
J: TRBJ2-1
size: -
V: TRBV5-6

DNA: TGTGCCAGCAGCCCTCGGGACAGGGTCTCTAATGAAAAACTGTTTTTT
CDR3: CASSPRDRVSNEKLFF
D: TRBD1
J: TRBJ1-4
size: -
V: TRBV5-6

DNA: TGCGCCAGCAGCTGGGCGACTAGCGGATACGAGCAGTACTTC
CDR3: CASSWATSGYEQYF
D: TRBD2
J: TRBJ2-7
size: few
V: TRBV5-1

DNA: TGTGCCAGCTCGCCTTTAGGGGATACGCAGTATTTT
CDR3: CASSPLGDTQYF
D: -
J: TRBJ2-3
size: once
V: TRBV18

DNA: TGTGCCAGCAGTGACTCGAGTCAGGAAGGGCGGGAGATCGGATACAATGAGCAGTTCTTC
CDR3: CASSDSSQEGREIGYNEQFF
D: TRBD2
J: TRBJ2-1
size: -
V: TRBV6-4

DNA: TGCGCCAGCAGCTTGGGCCAGGGGCGAGGTAACTATGGCTACACCTTC
CDR3: CASSLGQGRGNYGYTF
D: -
J: TRBJ1-2
size: -
V: TRBV5-1

DNA: TGTGCCAGCAGTGCTTACAGTGAGCAGTTCTTC
CDR3: CASSAYSEQFF
D: -
J: TRBJ2-1
size: -
V: TRBV2

DNA: TGTGCCAGTAGTTTAGCGGGAGGGCTCAGCGGGGAGCTGTTTTTT
CDR3: CASSLAGGLSGELFF
D: TRBD2
J: TRBJ2-2
size: -
V: TRBV19

DNA: TGTGCCAGCAGCCCGACAGGGGGCGCGGGGGGCTACACCTTC
CDR3: CASSPTGGAGGYTF
D: TRBD1
J: TRBJ1-2
size: -
V: TRBV7-2

DNA: TGCAGCGTTGGAGAGAACACTGAAGCTTTCTTT
CDR3: CSVGENTEAFF
D: -
J: TRBJ1-1
size: -
V: TRBV29-1